These 7 T cell receptor beta chains share one sample of origin, sequenced in a study of glioma-infiltrating T cells after dendritic cell vaccination. Time point here: after dendritic cell vaccination, including at tumor progression/relapse. Sequencing used immunoSEQ multiplex PCR; TCRdb keeps in-frame clones, though not all of them. Here the sample spans around 100,000 clones, roughly four fifths being singletons. This specimen was blood, taken after dendritic cell vaccination. The source is a human donor with glioblastoma.

The rearrangement joins TRBV19 to TRBJ2-7; weak D call: TRBD1 (7 bases). Trimming stripped 3 bases from V and 4 bases from J, with 13 bases between. Germline V gene lookup returns CDR1 LNHDA and CDR2 SQIVND (reference sequence). CDR3 size: 14 residues. CDR3 sequence (DNA): TGTGCCAGTAGTATTGGAGGGGGCGGATACGAGCAGTACTTC. Protein product: CASSIGGGGYEQYF.

This sequence joins TRBV9 and TRBJ1-6; 7 nucleotides align to TRBD1. With V trimmed by 0 bases and J by 8 bases, 11 bases remained unmatched. CDR1 SGDLS and CDR2 YYNGEE come from the germline V gene. CDR3 size: 17 residues. CDR3 bases: TGTGCCAGCAGCGTAGGGGGGGTAGGGACAGCTTATTCACCCCTCCACTTT. Translating it yields CASSVGGVGTAYSPLHF.

The chain carries TRBV9 and TRBJ2-2; 7 nucleotides match TRBD1. This CDR3 has 15 amino acids. Germline V gene sequence: CDR1 SGDLS, CDR2 YYNGEE. With V trimmed by 0 bases and J by 6 bases, 5 bases remained unmatched. The CDR3 DNA follows: TGTGCCAGCAGCGTAGGGACAGGCCGGGCCGGGGAGCTGTTTTTT. Its protein product is CASSVGTGRAGELFF.

The chain combines TRBV7-2 with TRBJ2-5; D may be TRBD1 (6 bases). The CDR3 loop spans 15 amino acids. Germline CDR1 reads SGHTA; CDR2 reads FQGNSA. Trimming shortened V by 4 bases and J by 2 bases, and 14 bases separated the two germline ends. CDR3 DNA: TGTGCCAGCAGCTCGGGCTCTGGACAGCAAGAGACCCAGTACTTC. Its protein product is CASSSGSGQQETQYF.

J is TRBJ1-6 and V is TRBV11-2, with D possibly being TRBD1 (6 bases). V shed 2 bases and J shed 5 bases, with 7 bases lying between them. This CDR3 region has 14 residues. Looked up from germline, CDR1 is SGHAT and CDR2 is FQNNGV. The CDR3 reads CASSLQGNNSPLHF. CDR3 DNA sequence: TGTGCCAGCAGCTTACAGGGGAATAATTCACCCCTCCACTTT.

V is TRBV19 and J is TRBJ1-6; tentatively, D is TRBD1 (6 bases). Trimming took off 8 bases at V and 7 bases at J, with 18 bases between the two ends. Germline V gene sequence: CDR1 LNHDA, CDR2 SQIVND (reference sequence). CDR3 length: 15 residues. The CDR3 loop is CASHENREGNSPLHF. CDR3 nucleotides: TGTGCCAGTCACGAAAACAGGGAAGGCAATTCACCCCTCCACTTT.

The chain recombines TRBV2 with TRBJ2-3, with D perhaps TRBD2 (5 bases). Trimming left V 7 bases short and J 3 bases short, with 5 bases between. Per germline, CDR1 SNHLY and CDR2 FYNNEI. The CDR3 extends over 11 amino acids. The CDR3 loop reads CASTGTDTQYF. CDR3 DNA sequence: TGTGCCAGCACGGGGACAGATACGCAGTATTTT.